The 4 T cell receptor beta chains below were found in one sample sequenced in a study of T cells in Graves' hyperthyroidism and ophthalmopathy. RNA transcripts gave rise to amplified TCR beta CDR3 regions. HTBI primers drove first-round RT-PCR of the TCR CDR3. Using its own MiXCR run on the multiplex PCR reads, TCRdb lists one record per CDR3 protein. The sample has around 380,000 distinct CDR3 sequences, roughly 13% seen once. The sample consisted of blood. Receptors were obtained from a man aged 25 to 40 with Graves' hyperthyroidism that later progressed to Graves' ophthalmopathy.

About this clonotype itself: At one end, the junction sequence differs from germline, possibly due to a read error. This chain connects TRBV11-3 to TRBJ2-5; 9 nucleotides agree with TRBD1. The germline V gene encodes CDR1 SGHNT and CDR2 YENEEA. The CDR3 has 16 amino acids. In DNA form, the CDR3 reads TGTGCCAGCAGCTCACCGCCGGGACAGGGCCAAGAGACCCAGCACTTC. Translated: CASSSPPGQGQETQHF.

This clonotype occurred many times. The chain has TRBV6-5 and TRBJ2-7, with a tentative D call TRBD2 (6 bases). The CDR3 runs to 13 residues. V lost 0 bases and J 5 bases, leaving 8 bases between the germline ends. Germline assignment: CDR1 MNHEY and CDR2 SVGAGI. CDR3: CASSYSTRHEQYF. CDR3 bases: TGTGCCAGCAGTTACTCGACTAGACACGAGCAGTACTTC.

Many counts were recorded for this clonotype. CDR3 coding DNA: TGTGCCAGCAGCCGCGGGGGCCTCTCCCGGGAGCAGTACTTC. As protein: CASSRGGLSREQYF. The chain links TRBV7-9 to TRBJ2-7; possible D gene TRBD2, 7 bases. Trimming shortened V by 5 bases and J by 7 bases, and 18 bases separated the two germline ends. CDR3 size: 14 residues. Germline lookup yields CDR1 SEHNR and CDR2 FQNEAQ (reference sequence). The whole variable domain, filled in from reference TRBV7-9 and TRBJ2-7, reads DTGVSQNPRHKITKRGQNVTFRCDPISEHNRLYWYRQTLGQGPEFLTYFQNEAQLEKSRLLSDRFSAERPKGSFSTLEIQRTEQGDSAMYLCASSRGGLSREQYFGPGTRLTVT.

The sample holds many counts of this clonotype. CDR3: CASEGTGVRQPQHF. The CDR3 DNA reads as TGTGCCAGCGAGGGGACAGGGGTAAGACAGCCCCAGCATTTT. The chain links TRBV6-1 to TRBJ1-5; TRBD1 agrees at 10 bases. The CDR3 sequence is 14 residues long. With 8 bases clipped from V and 7 bases from J, the junction kept 8 bases outside the gene matches. Germline-derived CDR1 and CDR2 are MNHNS and SASEGT.